This TCR beta chain was recovered during a study of blood T cell repertoires in COVID-19. Trimming removed 5 bases from V and 6 bases from J; junction bases left unmatched: 9. Germline V gene lookup returns CDR1 MDHEN and CDR2 SYDVKM. CDR3 length: 15 residues. Some clones are missing from TCRdb's copy, which holds only in-frame ones; the method was immunoSEQ multiplex PCR. Of tens of thousands of clones listed, about 79% are singletons. This clonotype was obtained from a human donor in a cohort sampled during active COVID-19. V and J are TRBV28 and TRBJ1-2; 10 bases map to TRBD1. Sequencing used peripheral blood. The CDR3 here is CASSPPGQGLDGYTF. For the CDR3, the DNA is TGTGCCAGCAGTCCTCCGGGACAGGGGTTAGATGGCTACACCTTC.